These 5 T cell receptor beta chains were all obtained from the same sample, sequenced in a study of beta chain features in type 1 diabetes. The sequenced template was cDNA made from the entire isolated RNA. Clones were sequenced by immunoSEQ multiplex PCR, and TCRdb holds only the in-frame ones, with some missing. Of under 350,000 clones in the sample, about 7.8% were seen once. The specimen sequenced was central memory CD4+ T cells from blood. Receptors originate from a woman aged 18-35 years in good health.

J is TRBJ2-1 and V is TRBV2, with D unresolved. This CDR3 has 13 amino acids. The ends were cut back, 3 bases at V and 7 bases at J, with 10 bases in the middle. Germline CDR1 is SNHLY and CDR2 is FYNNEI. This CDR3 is CASSEHIGNEQFF. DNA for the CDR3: TGTGCCAGCAGTGAGCATATAGGGAATGAGCAGTTCTTC.

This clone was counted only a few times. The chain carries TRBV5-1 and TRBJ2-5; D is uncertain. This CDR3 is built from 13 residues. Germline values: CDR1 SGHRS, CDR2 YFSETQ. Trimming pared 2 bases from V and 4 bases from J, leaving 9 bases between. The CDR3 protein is CASSFPGLETQYF. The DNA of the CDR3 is TGCGCCAGCAGCTTCCCCGGGTTAGAGACCCAGTACTTC.

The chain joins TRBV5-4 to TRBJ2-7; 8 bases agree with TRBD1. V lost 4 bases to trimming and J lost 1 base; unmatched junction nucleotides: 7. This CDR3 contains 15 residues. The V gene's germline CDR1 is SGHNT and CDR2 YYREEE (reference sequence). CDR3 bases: TGTGCCAGCAGCCTCCAACAGGGGGTTTCCTACGAGCAGTACGTC. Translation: CASSLQQGVSYEQYV.

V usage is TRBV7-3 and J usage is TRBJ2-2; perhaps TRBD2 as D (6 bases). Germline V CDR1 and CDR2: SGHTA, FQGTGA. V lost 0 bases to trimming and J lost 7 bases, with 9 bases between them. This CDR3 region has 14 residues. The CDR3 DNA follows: TGTGCCAGCAGCTTAACCGGAGGGATCGGGGAGCTGTTTTTT. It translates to CASSLTGGIGELFF.

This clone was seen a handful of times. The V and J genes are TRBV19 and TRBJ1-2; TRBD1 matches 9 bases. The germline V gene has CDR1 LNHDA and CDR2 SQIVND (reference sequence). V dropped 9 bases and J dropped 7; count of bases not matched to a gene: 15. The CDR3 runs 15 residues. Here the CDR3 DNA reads TGTGCCAGCGGGGGGACGGACAGGGGCCTTGGTGGCTACACCTTC. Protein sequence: CASGGTDRGLGGYTF.